A single sample is the source of the 8 T cell receptor beta chains below, sequenced in a study of siplizumab effects on memory and regulatory T cells. Measured with immunoSEQ multiplex PCR; TCRdb has only the in-frame clones, and not every one. The sample holds over 65,000 clones, 95% seen once. The sequencing input was CD8+ T cells sorted from blood. Receptor source: a human donor in good health.

The chain combines TRBV6-6 with TRBJ2-7; perhaps TRBD1 as D (6 bases). Germline CDR1 is MNHNY and CDR2 is SVGAGI (reference sequence). The CDR3 sequence is 14 residues long. Trimming shortened V by 6 bases and J by 0 bases, and 12 bases separated the two germline ends. DNA of the CDR3: TGTGCCAGCAGCTTTCAGGGGAGCTCCTACGAGCAGTACTTC. This encodes CASSFQGSSYEQYF.

The rearrangement links TRBV2 to TRBJ2-2; tentatively, D is TRBD1 (5 bases). This CDR3 contains 17 residues. The V gene's germline CDR1 is SNHLY and CDR2 FYNNEI. V shed 7 bases and J shed 0 bases, with 18 bases lying between them. CDR3 in DNA: TGTGCCAGCAAAGAAGGGGTTGGCAGCGCGAACACCGGGGAGCTGTTTTTT. Protein: CASKEGVGSANTGELFF.

The chain couples TRBV10-2 to TRBJ2-7, with D tentatively TRBD2 (5 bases). The CDR3 runs 15 residues. CDR1 is WSHSY, CDR2 SAAADI, per germline. Deletions cut 2 bases from V and 0 bases from J, with 11 bases between. This chain's CDR3 is CASSERSGSSYEQYF. CDR3 nucleotide sequence: TGCGCCAGCAGTGAGCGAAGTGGGAGCTCCTACGAGCAGTACTTC.

This chain uses TRBV11-2 with TRBJ2-7; D gene uncertain. Germline assignment: CDR1 SGHAT and CDR2 FQNNGV. This CDR3 is built from 14 residues. Between the trimmed V and J ends, which lost 0 bases and 7 bases, there was a span of 13 bases. CDR3 DNA: TGTGCCAGCAGCTTAGATGGGGTTCAAATTGAGCAGTACTTC. Amino acid sequence: CASSLDGVQIEQYF.

This chain connects TRBV7-9 to TRBJ2-7; 13 bases match TRBD2. Germline trimming cut 4 bases from V and 3 bases from J; bases unmatched to any gene: 3. The CDR3 sequence is 15 residues long. CDR1 is SEHNR and CDR2 is FQNEAQ in the germline V gene (reference sequence). This chain's CDR3 is CASSSTSGRDYEQYF. CDR3 bases: TGTGCCAGCAGCTCCACTAGCGGGAGGGACTACGAGCAGTACTTC.

The CDR3 nucleotides are TGCAGCGGCCGACTACCCTCACAAGAGACCCAGTACTTC. Protein product: CSGRLPSQETQYF. V and J are TRBV29-1 and TRBJ2-5; perhaps TRBD2 as D (5 bases). Germline CDR1 reads SQVTM; CDR2 reads ANQGSEA. V was shortened by 7 bases and J by 2 bases, with 14 bases between the two germline ends. This CDR3 is built from 13 residues.

V and J are TRBV7-8 and TRBJ1-5, with 8 bases fitting TRBD1. With 5 bases clipped from V and 0 bases from J, the junction kept 6 bases outside the gene matches. This CDR3 region has 16 residues. Germline loops: CDR1 SGHVS, CDR2 FQNEAQ. The CDR3 sequence is CASSPRDRYSNQPQHF. As DNA, the CDR3 is TGTGCCAGCAGCCCGAGGGACAGGTATAGCAATCAGCCCCAGCATTTT.

Here the CDR3 DNA reads TGTGCCAGTAGTATGGACGGGAACTTGAACACTGAAGCTTTCTTT. This sequence encodes CASSMDGNLNTEAFF. The rearrangement links TRBV19 to TRBJ1-1, with no clear D. Trimming pared 3 bases from V and 0 bases from J, leaving 11 bases between. The CDR3 is 15 residues long. Germline V gene sequence: CDR1 LNHDA, CDR2 SQIVND (reference sequence).